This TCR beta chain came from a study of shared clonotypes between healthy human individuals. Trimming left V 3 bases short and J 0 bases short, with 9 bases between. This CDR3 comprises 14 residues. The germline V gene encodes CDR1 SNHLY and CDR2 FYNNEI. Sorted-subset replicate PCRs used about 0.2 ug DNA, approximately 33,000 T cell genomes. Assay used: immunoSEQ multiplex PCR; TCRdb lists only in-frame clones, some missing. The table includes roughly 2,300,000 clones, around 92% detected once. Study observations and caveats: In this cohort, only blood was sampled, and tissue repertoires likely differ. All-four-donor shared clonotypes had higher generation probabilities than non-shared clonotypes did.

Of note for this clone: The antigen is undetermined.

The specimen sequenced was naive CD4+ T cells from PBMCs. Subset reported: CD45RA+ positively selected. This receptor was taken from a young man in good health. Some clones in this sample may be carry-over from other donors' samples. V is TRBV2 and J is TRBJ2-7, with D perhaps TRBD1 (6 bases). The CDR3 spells CASSEDSPSYEQYF. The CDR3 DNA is TGTGCCAGCAGTGAGGACAGCCCCTCCTACGAGCAGTACTTC.